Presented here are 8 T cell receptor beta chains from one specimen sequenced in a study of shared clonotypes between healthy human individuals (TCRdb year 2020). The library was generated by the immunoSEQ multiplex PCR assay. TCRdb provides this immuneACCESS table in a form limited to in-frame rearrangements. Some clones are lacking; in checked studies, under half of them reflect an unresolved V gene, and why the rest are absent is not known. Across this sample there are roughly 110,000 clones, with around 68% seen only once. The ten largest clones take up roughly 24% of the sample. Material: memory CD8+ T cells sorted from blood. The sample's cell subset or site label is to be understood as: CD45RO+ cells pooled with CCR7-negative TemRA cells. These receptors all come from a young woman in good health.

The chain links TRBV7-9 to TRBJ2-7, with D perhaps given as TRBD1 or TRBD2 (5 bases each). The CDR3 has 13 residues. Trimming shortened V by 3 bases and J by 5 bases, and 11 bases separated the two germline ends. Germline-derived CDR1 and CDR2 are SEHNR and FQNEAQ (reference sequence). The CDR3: CASSFGGSDEQYF. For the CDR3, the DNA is TGTGCCAGCAGCTTTGGGGGTAGCGACGAGCAGTACTTC.

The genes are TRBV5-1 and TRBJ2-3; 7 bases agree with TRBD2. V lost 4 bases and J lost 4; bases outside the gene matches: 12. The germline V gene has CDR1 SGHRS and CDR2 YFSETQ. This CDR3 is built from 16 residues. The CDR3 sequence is CASSPEWEGWADTQYF. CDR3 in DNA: TGCGCCAGCAGCCCCGAGTGGGAGGGTTGGGCAGATACGCAGTATTTT.

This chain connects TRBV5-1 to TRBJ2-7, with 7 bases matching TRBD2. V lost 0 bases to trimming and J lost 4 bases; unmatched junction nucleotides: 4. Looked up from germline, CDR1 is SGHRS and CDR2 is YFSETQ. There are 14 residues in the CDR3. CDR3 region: CASSLDGRRYEQYF. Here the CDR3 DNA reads TGCGCCAGCAGCTTGGACGGGAGGAGGTACGAGCAGTACTTC.

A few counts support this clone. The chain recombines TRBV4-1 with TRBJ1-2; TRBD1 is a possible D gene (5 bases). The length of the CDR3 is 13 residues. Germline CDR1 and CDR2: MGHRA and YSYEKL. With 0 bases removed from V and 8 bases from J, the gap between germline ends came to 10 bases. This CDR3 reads CASSQDLRGGYTF. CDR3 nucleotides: TGCGCCAGCAGCCAAGATTTGAGGGGCGGCTACACCTTC.

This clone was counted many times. The CDR3 DNA follows: TGTGCCAGCAGCTTAGTCCTGAGGGGTAGGAGGGTCTACAATGAGCAGTTCTTC. Translation gives CASSLVLRGRRVYNEQFF. V gene TRBV11-2 combines with J gene TRBJ2-1, with TRBD2 as a possible D gene (6 bases). V was clipped by 1 base and J by 3 bases, with 19 bases between them. Germline V gene sequence: CDR1 SGHAT, CDR2 FQNNGV. The CDR3 contains 18 residues. Combining the CDR3 with reference TRBV11-2 and TRBJ2-1 gives the whole variable domain EAGVAQSPRYKIIEKRQSVAFWCNPISGHATLYWYQQILGQGPKLLIQFQNNGVVDDSQLPKDRFSAERLKGVDSTLKIQPAKLEDSAVYLCASSLVLRGRRVYNEQFFGPGTRLTVL.

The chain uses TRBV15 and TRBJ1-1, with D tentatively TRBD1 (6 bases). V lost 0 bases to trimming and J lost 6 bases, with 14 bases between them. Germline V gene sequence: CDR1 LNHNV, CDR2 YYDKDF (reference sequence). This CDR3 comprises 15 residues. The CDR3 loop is CATSRDEGTPAEAFF. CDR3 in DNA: TGTGCCACCAGCAGAGATGAGGGGACACCAGCTGAAGCTTTCTTT. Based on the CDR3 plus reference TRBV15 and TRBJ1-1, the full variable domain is DAMVIQNPRYQVTQFGKPVTLSCSQTLNHNVMYWYQQKSSQAPKLLFHYYDKDFNNEADTPDNFQSRRPNTSFCFLDIRSPGLGDTAMYLCATSRDEGTPAEAFFGQGTRLTVV.

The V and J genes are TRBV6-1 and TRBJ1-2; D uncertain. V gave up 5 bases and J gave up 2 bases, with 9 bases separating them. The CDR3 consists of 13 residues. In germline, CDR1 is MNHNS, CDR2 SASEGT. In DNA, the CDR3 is TGTGCCAGCAGTTATTCGAGGAACTATGGCTACACCTTC. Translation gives CASSYSRNYGYTF.

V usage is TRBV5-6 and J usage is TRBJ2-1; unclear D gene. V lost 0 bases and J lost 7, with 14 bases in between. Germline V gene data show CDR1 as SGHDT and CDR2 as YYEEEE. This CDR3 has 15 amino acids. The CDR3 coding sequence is TGTGCCAGCAGCTTGGTGGCTTTTCCCCAAAATGAGCAGTTCTTC. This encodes CASSLVAFPQNEQFF.